The T cell receptor (beta chain) under discussion was sequenced for a study of control samples from healthy donors and cancer patients. Germline V gene sequence: CDR1 LNHDA, CDR2 SQIVND (reference sequence). CDR3 size: 16 residues. With 5 bases removed from V and 3 bases from J, the gap between germline ends came to 19 bases. Profiled with immunoSEQ multiplex PCR; TCRdb holds only in-frame clones, not every one. The sample includes around 59,000 clones, approximately 92% of them seen just once. The chain carries TRBV19 and TRBJ1-1; TRBD1 is a possible D gene (6 bases). This receptor was identified in a man in his forties with colorectal cancer. The specimen sequenced was PBMCs. The CDR3 nucleotides read TGTGCCAGTAGTGCCTACCCTCCAGGGGCTGACACTGAAGCTTTCTTT. It specifies CASSAYPPGADTEAFF. The full variable domain, completed using reference TRBV19 and TRBJ1-1, is DGGITQSPKYLFRKEGQNVTLSCEQNLNHDAMYWYRQDPGQGLRLIYYSQIVNDFQKGDIAEGYSVSREKKESFPLTVTSAQKNPTAFYLCASSAYPPGADTEAFFGQGTRLTVV.